This entry lists 24 T cell receptor beta chains sequenced from one sample in a study of control samples from healthy donors and cancer patients. Assay used: immunoSEQ multiplex PCR; TCRdb lists only in-frame clones, some missing. This table holds 90,000 or so clones, around nine tenths found once. The specimen sequenced was blood. The source of these receptors is a woman aged 55 to 70 in good health.

V usage is TRBV27 and J usage is TRBJ2-7, with 9 positions matching TRBD2. Germline values: CDR1 MNHEY, CDR2 SMNVEV (reference sequence). After removal of 6 bases from V and 3 bases from J, the junction contained 6 bases not matched to a gene. The CDR3 has 14 residues. CDR3 sequence: CASSRVAGVYEQYF. CDR3 nucleotide sequence: TGTGCCAGCAGCCGGGTAGCGGGAGTCTACGAGCAGTACTTC.

As to this clone: This specimen includes other DNA sequences encoding the same CDR3. This sequence joins TRBV5-1 and TRBJ1-1, with no clear D. This CDR3 contains 15 residues. The V gene's germline CDR1 is SGHRS and CDR2 YFSETQ. V lost 4 bases and J 1 base, leaving 14 bases between the germline ends. The DNA of the CDR3 is TGCGCCAGCAGCACCCGGACGGATAAGAACACTGAAGCTTTCTTT. Translation gives CASSTRTDKNTEAFF.

The chain has TRBV7-8 and TRBJ1-4; D may be TRBD1 (6 bases). V lost 5 bases to trimming and J lost 2 bases, with 9 bases between them. Per the germline V gene, CDR1 is SGHVS and CDR2 is FQNEAQ. The CDR3 runs 14 residues. The DNA for the CDR3 is TGTGCCAGCAGCCGAGGGGGGACTAATGAAAAACTGTTTTTT. Encoded protein: CASSRGGTNEKLFF.

This clone turned up a few times. The chain has TRBV9 and TRBJ2-1; D uncertain. The V gene's germline CDR1 is SGDLS and CDR2 YYNGEE. The CDR3 consists of 15 residues. Trimming removed 4 bases at V and 2 bases at J, with 13 bases between. CDR3: CASSPNPQTYNEQFF. CDR3 sequence (DNA): TGTGCCAGCAGCCCCAATCCCCAGACCTACAATGAGCAGTTCTTC.

V is TRBV5-4 and J is TRBJ2-7; D not resolved. The CDR3 contains 12 residues. Between the trimmed V and J ends, which lost 4 bases and 7 bases, there was a span of 12 bases. Germline V CDR1 and CDR2: SGHNT, YYREEE (reference sequence). The CDR3 reads CASSRPSEEQYF. The CDR3 nucleotides read TGTGCCAGCAGCCGACCCTCCGAGGAGCAGTACTTC.

V usage is TRBV7-2 and J usage is TRBJ1-3; a weak D match, TRBD1 (5 bases). This CDR3 is 13 amino acids long. Between the trimmed V and J ends, which lost 0 bases and 7 bases, there was a span of 7 bases. Germline V gene lookup returns CDR1 SGHTA and CDR2 FQGNSA. This CDR3 reads CASSLAGGNTIYF. CDR3 DNA sequence: TGTGCCAGCAGCTTAGCGGGGGGTAACACCATATATTTT.

The chain is built from TRBV25-1 and TRBJ1-6, with D maybe TRBD1 (5 bases). Germline V lookup: CDR1 MGHDK, CDR2 SYGVNS. The V end was cut by 3 bases, the J end by 9 bases, with 12 bases between. The CDR3 contains 14 residues. The CDR3 DNA reads TGTGCCAGCAGTGAGGAGGGGAGGGGTTCACCCCTCCACTTT. This translates into CASSEEGRGSPLHF.

The gene calls are TRBV7-8 and TRBJ2-2, with unresolved D. Trimming cost V 2 bases and J 0 bases, with 7 bases left between them. In germline, CDR1 is SGHVS, CDR2 FQNEAQ. This CDR3 is built from 15 residues. The CDR3 protein is CASSLYPTNTGELFF. Here the CDR3 DNA reads TGTGCCAGCAGCTTATATCCCACGAACACCGGGGAGCTGTTTTTT.

Only a few counts were recorded for this clone. Other DNA sequences from this sample encode an identical CDR3 as well. The J gene is TRBJ2-3, the V gene TRBV18; the D is unclear. The CDR3 totals 13 residues. The V end was cut by 3 bases, the J end by 3 bases, with 7 bases between. Germline CDR1 reads KGHSH; CDR2 reads LQKENI. The CDR3 region is CASSPGLTDTQYF. Written as DNA, the CDR3 is TGTGCCAGCTCACCCGGGTTGACAGATACGCAGTATTTT.

The chain combines TRBV7-2 with TRBJ1-1, with D perhaps TRBD1 (6 bases). Germline CDR1 is SGHTA and CDR2 is FQGNSA. The CDR3 extends over 14 amino acids. Between the trimmed V and J ends, which lost 4 bases and 10 bases, there was a span of 19 bases. The CDR3 coding sequence is TGTGCCAGCAGCTCAGGGGACTACAGGGTTTCAGCTTTCTTT. It encodes CASSSGDYRVSAFF.

V and J are TRBV6-1 and TRBJ1-2; D unresolved. V lost 1 base to trimming and J lost 8 bases, with 17 bases between them. This CDR3 contains 15 residues. Germline V gives CDR1 MNHNS, CDR2 SASEGT. This CDR3 is CASSEGGDPSFGYTF. The CDR3 nucleotides read TGTGCCAGCAGTGAAGGGGGAGACCCCTCCTTCGGCTACACCTTC.

The chain uses TRBV14 and TRBJ2-1, with D unclear. This CDR3 contains 13 residues. The ends were cut back, 5 bases at V and 7 bases at J, with 12 bases in the middle. Germline CDR1 reads SGHDN; CDR2 reads FVKESK. The CDR3 DNA sequence: TGTGCCAGCAGCTCAGTTCTCTGGAATGAGCAGTTCTTC. Residues: CASSSVLWNEQFF.

V is TRBV2 and J is TRBJ2-7; TRBD1 matches at 9 bases. The CDR3 sequence is 14 residues long. The germline gives CDR1 SNHLY, CDR2 FYNNEI. Trimming took 7 bases from V and 7 from J; bases not matched to a gene: 11. The CDR3 bases are TGTGCCAGCATTGCCGGGACAGGGCCCCTTGAGCAGTACTTC. It yields the protein CASIAGTGPLEQYF.

The V gene is TRBV6-2 or TRBV6-3, the J gene TRBJ1-1; TRBD1 is a possible D gene (6 bases). Germline V CDR1 and CDR2: MNHEY, SVGEGT. Trimming removed 2 bases at V and 0 bases at J, with 10 bases between. This CDR3 is 15 amino acids long. The DNA for the CDR3 is TGTGCCAGCAGTTACCGGGGGCTCCTGAACACTGAAGCTTTCTTT. Translating it yields CASSYRGLLNTEAFF.

This clone was counted a single time. The J gene is TRBJ2-7, the V gene TRBV6-5, with 8 bases lining up with TRBD2. With 7 bases clipped from V and 5 bases from J, the junction kept 13 bases outside the gene matches. Germline V gene data show CDR1 as MNHEY and CDR2 as SVGAGI. The CDR3 runs to 15 residues. CDR3 in amino acids: CASTTASAGGNEQYF. The CDR3 DNA sequence: TGTGCCAGCACCACAGCCTCGGCGGGAGGAAACGAGCAGTACTTC.

The chain combines TRBV27 with TRBJ1-6; TRBD1 agrees at 8 bases. This CDR3 is built from 16 residues. With V trimmed by 0 bases and J by 7 bases, 5 bases remained unmatched. CDR1 is MNHEY, CDR2 SMNVEV, per germline (reference sequence). CDR3 bases: TGTGCCAGCAGTTTATCCAGGACAGGGTTGAATTCACCCCTCCACTTT. Translation: CASSLSRTGLNSPLHF.

In this sample, this clone turned up once. The chain has TRBV6-2 or TRBV6-3 and TRBJ1-1; perhaps TRBD1 as D (6 bases). CDR1 and CDR2 from the germline V gene are MNHEY and SVGEGT. The germline V and J ends were trimmed by 4 bases and 3 bases, with 18 bases remaining between them. The CDR3 totals 16 residues. The CDR3 DNA is TGTGCCAGCAGTTTCCTCATCGGGGGCGGAGACACTGAAGCTTTCTTT. It yields the protein CASSFLIGGGDTEAFF.

The V and J genes are TRBV5-6 and TRBJ1-5; D ambiguous. This CDR3 spans 16 amino acids. V gave up 1 base and J gave up 0 bases, with 11 bases separating them. CDR1 and CDR2 (germline): SGHDT, YYEEEE. In DNA, the CDR3 is TGTGCCAGCAGCTTGCGGCAGGCATATAGCAATCAGCCCCAGCATTTT. Amino acid sequence: CASSLRQAYSNQPQHF.

The V and J genes are TRBV4-1 and TRBJ1-3; D gene ambiguous. Trimming pared 3 bases from V and 4 bases from J, leaving 4 bases between. Germline V gene sequence: CDR1 MGHRA, CDR2 YSYEKL. The CDR3 extends over 12 amino acids. The CDR3 DNA reads as TGCGCCAGCAGCCATGCAGGAAACACCATATATTTT. Translating it yields CASSHAGNTIYF.

This chain links TRBV23-1 with TRBJ1-3; maybe TRBD1 (5 bases). Being an ORF, TRBV23-1 has a function that is uncertain. The CDR3 runs to 17 residues. V was cut by 0 bases and J by 2 bases, with 14 bases left in between. The CDR3 here is CASSQSPTGGTGNTIYF. CDR3 nucleotides: TGCGCCAGCAGTCAATCTCCCACGGGGGGTACTGGAAACACCATATATTTT.

This clone was recorded a few times. J is TRBJ2-1 and V is TRBV7-9; D is unclear. The ends were cut back, 5 bases at V and 6 bases at J, with 17 bases in the middle. In germline, CDR1 is SEHNR, CDR2 FQNEAQ (reference sequence). This CDR3 has 15 amino acids. CDR3: CASSPPFRFGNEQFF. CDR3 in DNA: TGTGCCAGCAGCCCGCCCTTTCGGTTCGGCAATGAGCAGTTCTTC. The variable domain in full, completed from reference TRBV7-9 and TRBJ2-1, reads DTGVSQNPRHKITKRGQNVTFRCDPISEHNRLYWYRQTLGQGPEFLTYFQNEAQLEKSRLLSDRFSAERPKGSFSTLEIQRTEQGDSAMYLCASSPPFRFGNEQFFGPGTRLTVL.

V is TRBV19 and J is TRBJ1-5; D is undetermined. This CDR3 spans 17 amino acids. Trimming shortened V by 4 bases and J by 8 bases, and 24 bases separated the two germline ends. Germline V gene lookup returns CDR1 LNHDA and CDR2 SQIVND (reference sequence). CDR3: CASSTRSARRAEEPQHF. CDR3 in DNA: TGTGCCAGTAGTACCCGATCAGCCCGACGGGCGGAGGAGCCCCAGCATTTT.

The V and J genes are TRBV30 and TRBJ2-7; no definite D call. This CDR3 is 15 amino acids long. Trimming pared 2 bases from V and 2 bases from J, leaving 16 bases between. Germline CDR1 and CDR2: GTSNPN and SVGIG (reference sequence). CDR3 nucleotide sequence: TGTGCCTGGAGTCCTGTAGCAGAAAAAGCCTACGAGCAGTACTTC. Protein: CAWSPVAEKAYEQYF.

The rearrangement uses TRBV28 and TRBJ1-1; TRBD1 agrees at 7 bases. V was clipped by 4 bases and J by 2 bases; unmatched bases: 4. Per germline, CDR1 MDHEN and CDR2 SYDVKM. The CDR3 consists of 14 residues. CDR3 nucleotides: TGTGCCAGCAGTTCAACAGGGGTTAACACTGAAGCTTTCTTT. Translating it yields CASSSTGVNTEAFF. The whole variable domain, remainder taken from reference TRBV28 and TRBJ1-1, is DVKVTQSSRYLVKRTGEKVFLECVQDMDHENMFWYRQDPGLGLRLIYFSYDVKMKEKGDIPEGYSVSREKKERFSLILESASTNQTSMYLCASSSTGVNTEAFFGQGTRLTVV.